This entry features one T cell receptor (beta chain) sequence. Its antigen is not identified. Extraction and reverse transcription of RNA yielded cDNA as the sequencing template. Measured with immunoSEQ multiplex PCR; TCRdb has only the in-frame clones, and not every one. The sample carries about 64,000 clones, 40% to 50% recorded once. Samples from alopecia areata patients were lesional scalp punch biopsies and peripheral blood. The sample is drawn from a study of CD8+ T cells in alopecia areata. General study findings and limits: Compared with normal scalp, lesional scalp had higher clonality and more expanded CD8+ clones. Normal skin contains resident alphabeta T cells, and these are also sequenced in scalp samples.

The V gene's germline CDR1 is SGHVS and CDR2 FNYEAQ. Trimming removed 1 base at V and 1 base at J, with 9 bases between. The CDR3 sequence is 15 residues long. This clonotype originated in a human donor with alopecia areata. The chain joins TRBV7-6 to TRBJ2-3; D is possibly TRBD2 (6 bases). What was sequenced was NKG2D-low CD8+ T cells sorted from blood. The CDR3 nucleotides are TGTGCCAGCAGCTTAGGCGCTAGCGGCACAGATACGCAGTATTTT. Its protein product is CASSLGASGTDTQYF. The full variable domain, in which reference TRBV7-6 and TRBJ2-3 provide the parts outside the CDR3, is GAGVSQSPRYKVTKRGQDVALRCDPISGHVSLYWYRQALGQGPEFLTYFNYEAQQDKSGLPNDRFSAERPEGSISTLTIQRTEQRDSAMYRCASSLGASGTDTQYFGPGTRLTVL.